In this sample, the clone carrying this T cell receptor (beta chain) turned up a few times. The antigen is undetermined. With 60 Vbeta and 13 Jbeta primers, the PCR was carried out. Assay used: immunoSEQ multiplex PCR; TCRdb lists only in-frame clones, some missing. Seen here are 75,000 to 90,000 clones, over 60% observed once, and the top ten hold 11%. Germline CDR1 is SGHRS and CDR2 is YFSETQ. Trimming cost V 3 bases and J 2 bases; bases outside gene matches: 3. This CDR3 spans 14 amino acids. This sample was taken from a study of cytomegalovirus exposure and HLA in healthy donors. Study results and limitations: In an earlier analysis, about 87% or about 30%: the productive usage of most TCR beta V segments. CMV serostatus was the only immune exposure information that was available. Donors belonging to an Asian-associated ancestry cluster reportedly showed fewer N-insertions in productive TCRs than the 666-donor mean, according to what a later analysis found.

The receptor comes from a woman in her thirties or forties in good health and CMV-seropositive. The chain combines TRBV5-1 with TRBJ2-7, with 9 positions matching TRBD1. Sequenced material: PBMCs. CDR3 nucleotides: TGCGCCAGCAGCTGGAGACAGGGGGCCTACGAGCAGTACTTC. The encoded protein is CASSWRQGAYEQYF.